This T cell receptor beta chain stems from a study of blood T cell repertoires in COVID-19. Study-wide background: T cells, B-cell-depleted T cells, or PBMCs supplied cDNA or gDNA.

From germline, CDR1 is SGHNT and CDR2 YYREEE (reference sequence). This CDR3 has 15 amino acids. V shed 0 bases, J shed 6 bases, and the junction held 7 bases outside the gene matches. The method was immunoSEQ multiplex PCR; TCRdb's version includes in-frame clones alone and lacks a portion of them. The sample shows 140,000 to 150,000 clones, about 77% of them seen only once. V usage is TRBV5-4 and J usage is TRBJ2-7; TRBD2 matches at 9 bases. The receptor comes from a man aged 55 to 70 with acute or convalescent COVID-19. Sequenced: peripheral blood. CDR3 sequence: CASSLVGSGSTEQYF. CDR3 sequence (DNA): TGTGCCAGCAGCTTGGTGGGTAGCGGGAGTACCGAGCAGTACTTC.